These T cell receptor beta chains were read from a single sample in a study of CD8+CD57+ T cells in acquired aplastic anemia. TCRdb reanalysed the reads using MiXCR and keeps one entry per CDR3 protein. The table includes roughly 180,000 distinct CDR3 sequences, just over 45% detected once. Sequenced material: sorted CD4+, CD8+, or CD8+CD57+ T cells (not recorded which) from PBMCs. The receptor set was obtained from a human donor in good health. The conserved cysteine and the conserved F or W are not part of the CDR3 here. D genes are given only for firm matches.

D gene	V gene	J gene	CDR3 protein
.	TRBV30	TRBJ2-3	AWSVGQRTDTQY
.	TRBV2	TRBJ1-1	ASNQGRRNTEAF
.	TRBV7-9	TRBJ2-5	ASSFARQETQY
TRBD2	TRBV6-1	TRBJ2-3	ASRVAGADTQY
.	TRBV10-3	TRBJ1-5	AISAGRDSNQPQH
TRBD2	TRBV4-2	TRBJ2-1	ASSQDSAGGAYNEQF
TRBD2	TRBV29-1	TRBJ2-5	SVEKAGGPYETQY
.	TRBV11-2	TRBJ2-7	ASSTQQGPSYEQY
.	TRBV10-3	TRBJ1-1	ATRLGGMNTEAF
TRBD1	TRBV20-1	TRBJ1-6	SASRTGGLGLH
TRBD1	TRBV12-3/TRBV12-4	TRBJ2-3	ASSPRTGQDTQY
TRBD1	TRBV9	TRBJ1-1	ASSVGTGGNTEAF
TRBD1	TRBV7-6	TRBJ1-5	ASSLTQGARSNQPQH
TRBD1	TRBV4-1	TRBJ1-5	ASSQTGGNQPQH
.	TRBV5-1	TRBJ2-7	ASSLAEDRYEQY
.	TRBV5-1	TRBJ2-2	ASSLDGTGELF
.	TRBV15	TRBJ2-2	ATSTHSYTGELF
TRBD1	TRBV10-3	TRBJ2-1	AITGQGDNEQF
.	TRBV7-3	TRBJ2-7	ASSLFGSRDEQY